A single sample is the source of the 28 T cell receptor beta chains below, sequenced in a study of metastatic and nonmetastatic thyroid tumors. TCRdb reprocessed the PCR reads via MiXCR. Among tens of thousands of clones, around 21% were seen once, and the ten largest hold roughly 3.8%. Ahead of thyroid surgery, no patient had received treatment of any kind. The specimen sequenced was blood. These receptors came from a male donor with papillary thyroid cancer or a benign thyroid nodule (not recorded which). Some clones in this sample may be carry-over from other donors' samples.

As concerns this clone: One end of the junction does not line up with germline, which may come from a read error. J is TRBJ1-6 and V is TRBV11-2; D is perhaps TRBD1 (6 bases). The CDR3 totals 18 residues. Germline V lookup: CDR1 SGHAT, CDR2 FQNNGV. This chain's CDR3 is CAISPQAKGGRFNSPLHF. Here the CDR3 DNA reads TGTGCCATCAGCCCTCAAGCTAAAGGGGGGCGGTTTAATTCACCCCTCCACTTT. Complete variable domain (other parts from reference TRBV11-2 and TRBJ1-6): EAGVAQSPRYKIIEKRQSVAFWCNPISGHATLYWYQQILGQGPKLLIQFQNNGVVDDSQLPKDRFSAERLKGVDSTLKIQPAKLEDSAVYLCAISPQAKGGRFNSPLHFGNGTRLTVT.

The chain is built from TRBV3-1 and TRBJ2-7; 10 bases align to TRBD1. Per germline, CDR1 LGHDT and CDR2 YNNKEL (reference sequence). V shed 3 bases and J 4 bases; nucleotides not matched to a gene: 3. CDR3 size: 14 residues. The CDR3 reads CASSQDRGTYEQYF. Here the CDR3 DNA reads TGTGCCAGCAGCCAGGACAGGGGGACTTACGAGCAGTACTTC.

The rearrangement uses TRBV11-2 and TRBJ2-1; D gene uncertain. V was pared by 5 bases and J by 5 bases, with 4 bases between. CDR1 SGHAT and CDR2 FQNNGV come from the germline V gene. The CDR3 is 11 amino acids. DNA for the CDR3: TGTGCCAGCAGCATGAACAATGAGCAGTTCTTC. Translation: CASSMNNEQFF.

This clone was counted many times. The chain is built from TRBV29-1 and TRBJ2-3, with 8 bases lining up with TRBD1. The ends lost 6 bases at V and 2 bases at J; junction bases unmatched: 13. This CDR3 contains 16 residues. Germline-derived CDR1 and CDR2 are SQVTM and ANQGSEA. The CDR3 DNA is TGCAGCGTCCACCACCTGGGACAGGAAAACACAGATACGCAGTATTTT. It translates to CSVHHLGQENTDTQYF.

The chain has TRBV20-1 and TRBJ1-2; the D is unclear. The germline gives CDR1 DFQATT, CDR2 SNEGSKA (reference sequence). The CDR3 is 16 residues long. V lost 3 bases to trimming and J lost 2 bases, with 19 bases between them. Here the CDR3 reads CSARSPAENLNYGYTF. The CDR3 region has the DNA TGCAGTGCTAGGTCCCCGGCAGAGAACCTAAACTATGGCTACACCTTC.

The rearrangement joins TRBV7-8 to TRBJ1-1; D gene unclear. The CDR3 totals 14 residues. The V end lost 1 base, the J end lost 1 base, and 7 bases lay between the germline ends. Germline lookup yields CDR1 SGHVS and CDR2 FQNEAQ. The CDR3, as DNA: TGTGCCAGCAGCTTAGGAGGCAGGAACACTGAAGCTTTCTTT. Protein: CASSLGGRNTEAFF.

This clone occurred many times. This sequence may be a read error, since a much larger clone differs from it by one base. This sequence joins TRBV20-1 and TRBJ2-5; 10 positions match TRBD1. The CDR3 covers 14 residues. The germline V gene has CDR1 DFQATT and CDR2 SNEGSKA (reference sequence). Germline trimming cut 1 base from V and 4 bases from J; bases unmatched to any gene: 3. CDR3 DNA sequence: TGCAGTGCTAGAGCAGACAGGGGGCTAGAGACCCAGTACTTC. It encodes CSARADRGLETQYF.

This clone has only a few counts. CDR3 in amino acids: CASSLRDREDQPQHF. The CDR3 nucleotides read TGTGCCAGCAGTCTCCGGGACAGGGAAGATCAGCCCCAGCATTTT. The chain uses TRBV6-1 and TRBJ1-5, with 9 bases that match TRBD1. This CDR3 spans 15 amino acids. Germline CDR1 is MNHNS and CDR2 is SASEGT. J gave up 5 bases and V 5 bases, and 7 bases lay outside the gene matches.

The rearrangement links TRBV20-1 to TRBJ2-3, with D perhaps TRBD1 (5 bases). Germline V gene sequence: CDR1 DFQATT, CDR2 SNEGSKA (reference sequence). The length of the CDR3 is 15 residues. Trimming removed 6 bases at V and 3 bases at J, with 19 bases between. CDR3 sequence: CSAPFGWAGTDTQYF. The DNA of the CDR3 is TGCAGTGCGCCCTTTGGGTGGGCAGGGACAGATACGCAGTATTTT.

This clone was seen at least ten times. The DNA of the CDR3 is TGTGCCAGCAGCGTGGACAGGGCCACAGATACGCAGTATTTT. Encoded protein: CASSVDRATDTQYF. V gene TRBV11-2 combines with J gene TRBJ2-3, with TRBD1 identical over 8 bases. Germline CDR1 SGHAT, CDR2 FQNNGV. This CDR3 is 14 amino acids long. V lost 5 bases and J lost 2; bases outside the gene matches: 3.

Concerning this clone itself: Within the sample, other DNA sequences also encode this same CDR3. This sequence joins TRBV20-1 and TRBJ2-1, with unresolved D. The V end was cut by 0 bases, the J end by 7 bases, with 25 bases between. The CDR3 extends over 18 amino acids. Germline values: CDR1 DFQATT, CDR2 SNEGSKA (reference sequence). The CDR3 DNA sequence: TGCAGTGCTAGAGATGCCGGGTACCGGGCGTCGAGCGTGAATGAGCAGTTCTTC. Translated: CSARDAGYRASSVNEQFF.

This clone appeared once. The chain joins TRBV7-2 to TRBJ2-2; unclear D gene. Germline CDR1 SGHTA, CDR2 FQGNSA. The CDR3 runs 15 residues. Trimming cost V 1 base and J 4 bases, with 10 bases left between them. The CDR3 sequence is CASSLGHPGTGELFF. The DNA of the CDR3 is TGTGCCAGCAGCTTAGGCCACCCGGGCACCGGGGAGCTGTTTTTT.

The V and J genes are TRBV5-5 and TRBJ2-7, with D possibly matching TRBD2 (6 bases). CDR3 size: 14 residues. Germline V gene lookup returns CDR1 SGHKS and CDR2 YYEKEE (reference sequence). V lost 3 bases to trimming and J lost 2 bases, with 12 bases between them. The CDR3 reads CASSSSLATYEQYF. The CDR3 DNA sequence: TGTGCCAGCAGCTCCTCGCTAGCGACCTACGAGCAGTACTTC.

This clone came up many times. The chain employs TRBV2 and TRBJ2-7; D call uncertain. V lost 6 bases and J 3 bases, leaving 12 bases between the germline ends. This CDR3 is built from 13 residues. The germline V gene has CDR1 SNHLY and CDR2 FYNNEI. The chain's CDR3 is CASRGPRNYEQYF. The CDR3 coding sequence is TGTGCCAGCAGGGGTCCCCGCAACTACGAGCAGTACTTC.

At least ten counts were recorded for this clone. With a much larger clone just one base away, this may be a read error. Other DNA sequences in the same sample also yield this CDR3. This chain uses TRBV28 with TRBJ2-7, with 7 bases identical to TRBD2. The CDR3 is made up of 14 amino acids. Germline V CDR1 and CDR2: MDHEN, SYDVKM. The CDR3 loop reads CASSFFRGDYEQYF. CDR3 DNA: TGCGCCAGCAGTTTTTTTCGGGGGGACTACGAGCAGTACTTC.

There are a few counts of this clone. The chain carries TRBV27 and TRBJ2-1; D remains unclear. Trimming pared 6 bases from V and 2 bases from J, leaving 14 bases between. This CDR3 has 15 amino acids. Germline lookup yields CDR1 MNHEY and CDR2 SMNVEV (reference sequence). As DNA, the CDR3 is TGTGCCAGCAGCCTGAGGACCCCCCCCTACAATGAGCAGTTCTTC. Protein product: CASSLRTPPYNEQFF.

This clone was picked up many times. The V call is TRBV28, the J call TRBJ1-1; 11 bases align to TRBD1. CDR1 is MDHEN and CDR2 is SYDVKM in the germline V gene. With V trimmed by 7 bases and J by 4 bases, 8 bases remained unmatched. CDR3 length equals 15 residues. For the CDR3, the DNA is TGTGCCAGCACCCCCGGGACAGGGGGGGCCACTGAAGCTTTCTTT. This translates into CASTPGTGGATEAFF.

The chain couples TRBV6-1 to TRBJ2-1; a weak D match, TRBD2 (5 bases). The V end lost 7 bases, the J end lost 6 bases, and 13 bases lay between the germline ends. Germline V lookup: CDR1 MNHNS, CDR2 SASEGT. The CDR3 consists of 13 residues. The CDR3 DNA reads TGTGCCAGCACCGGGAACCTCGGCAATGAGCAGTTCTTC. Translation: CASTGNLGNEQFF.

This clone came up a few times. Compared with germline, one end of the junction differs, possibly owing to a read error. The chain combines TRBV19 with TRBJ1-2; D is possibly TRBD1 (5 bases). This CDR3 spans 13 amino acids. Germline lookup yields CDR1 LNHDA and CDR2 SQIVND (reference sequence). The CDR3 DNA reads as TGTGCCAGTAAGTCTCCGGGGGGATATGGCTACAACTTC. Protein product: CASKSPGGYGYNF.

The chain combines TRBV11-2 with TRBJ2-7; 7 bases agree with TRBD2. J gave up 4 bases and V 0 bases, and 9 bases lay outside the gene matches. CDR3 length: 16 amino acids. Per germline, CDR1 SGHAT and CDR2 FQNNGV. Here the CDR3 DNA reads TGTGCCAGCAGCTTAGATCGGTGGGGGGACTATTACGAGCAGTACTTC. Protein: CASSLDRWGDYYEQYF.

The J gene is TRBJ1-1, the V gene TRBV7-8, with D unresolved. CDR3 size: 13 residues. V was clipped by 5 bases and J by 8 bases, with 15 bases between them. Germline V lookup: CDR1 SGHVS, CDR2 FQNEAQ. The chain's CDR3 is CASSPQDSDEAFF. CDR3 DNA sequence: TGTGCCAGCAGCCCCCAGGATTCGGACGAAGCTTTCTTT.

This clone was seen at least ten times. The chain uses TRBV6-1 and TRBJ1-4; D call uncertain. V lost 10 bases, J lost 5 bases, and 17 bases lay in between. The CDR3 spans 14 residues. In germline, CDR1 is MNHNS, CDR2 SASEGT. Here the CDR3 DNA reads TGTGCCACCAACCGGGGAGGCGCGAATGAAAAACTGTTTTTT. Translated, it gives CATNRGGANEKLFF.

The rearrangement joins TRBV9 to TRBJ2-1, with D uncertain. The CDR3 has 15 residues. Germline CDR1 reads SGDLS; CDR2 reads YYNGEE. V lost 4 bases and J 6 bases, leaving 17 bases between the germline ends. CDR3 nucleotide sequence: TGTGCCAGCAGCACCTCCCGGTCCGCCAGCAATGAGCAGTTCTTC. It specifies CASSTSRSASNEQFF.

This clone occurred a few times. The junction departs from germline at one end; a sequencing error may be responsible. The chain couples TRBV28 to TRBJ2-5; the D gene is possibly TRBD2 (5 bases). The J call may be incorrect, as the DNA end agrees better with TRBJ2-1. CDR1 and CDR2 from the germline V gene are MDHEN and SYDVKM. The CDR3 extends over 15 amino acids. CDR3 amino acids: CASSPGSPGGNDQFF. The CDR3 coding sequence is TGTGCCAGCAGTCCTGGGTCGCCCGGAGGCAATGATCAGTTCTTC.

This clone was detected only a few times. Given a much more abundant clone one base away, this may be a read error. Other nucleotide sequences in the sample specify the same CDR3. The CDR3 sequence is CSAIGWGRNGNEQFF. The CDR3 nucleotides are TGCAGTGCGATTGGTTGGGGGCGTAACGGTAATGAGCAGTTCTTC. The J gene is TRBJ2-1, the V gene TRBV20-1; D is possibly TRBD1 (6 bases). Trimming took off 6 bases at V and 7 bases at J, with 22 bases between the two ends. The CDR3 is 15 residues long. CDR1 is DFQATT, CDR2 SNEGSKA, per germline (reference sequence).

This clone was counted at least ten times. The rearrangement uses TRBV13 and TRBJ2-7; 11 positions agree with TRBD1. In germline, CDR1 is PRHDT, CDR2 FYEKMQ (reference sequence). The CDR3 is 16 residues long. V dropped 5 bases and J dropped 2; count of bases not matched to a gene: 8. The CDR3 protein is CASSTRDRGATYEQYF. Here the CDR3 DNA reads TGTGCCAGCAGCACCAGGGACAGGGGGGCAACCTACGAGCAGTACTTC.

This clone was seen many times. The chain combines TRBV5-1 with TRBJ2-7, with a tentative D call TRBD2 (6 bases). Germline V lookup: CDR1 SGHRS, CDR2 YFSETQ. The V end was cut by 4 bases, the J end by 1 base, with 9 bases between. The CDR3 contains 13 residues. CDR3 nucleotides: TGCGCCAGCAGCACGGAGGGTTCCTACGAGCAGTACTTC. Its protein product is CASSTEGSYEQYF.

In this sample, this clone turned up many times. CDR3 region: CASSQGTGLDEQFF. CDR3 in DNA: TGTGCCAGCAGCCAAGGGACTGGATTGGATGAGCAGTTCTTC. The chain couples TRBV3-1 to TRBJ2-1; tentatively, D is TRBD2 (5 bases). From germline, CDR1 is LGHDT and CDR2 YNNKEL (reference sequence). CDR3 length: 14 residues. V lost 1 base and J lost 8, with 12 bases in between.